This TCR beta chain was captured by sequencing in a study of blood T cell repertoires in COVID-19. Per the original data handling: Reference gene primer amplification gave estimated nucleated cell counts. TCRdb's table, derived via immunoSEQ multiplex PCR, lists solely in-frame clones and lacks some. D and trimming were read from the DNA, whereas the V and J calls and clone size are those reported in that table. The table has about 120,000 clones, over 75% seen once. This CDR3 region has 15 residues. Trimming cost V 1 base and J 0 bases, with 8 bases left between them. Germline loops: CDR1 SGHNT, CDR2 YENEEA.

The source is a man between 50 and 59 years old with acute or convalescent COVID-19. The material sequenced was peripheral blood. The chain recombines TRBV11-3 with TRBJ2-3; D is undetermined. CDR3 bases: TGTGCCAGCAGCTTAGTAGGAGTTAGCACAGATACGCAGTATTTT. Translating gives CASSLVGVSTDTQYF.